These 21 T cell receptor beta chains share one sample of origin, sequenced in a study of T-cell memory formation after mild COVID-19 (dated by TCRdb to the early 2020s). Libraries were built with 5' RACE. TCRdb names Illumina NovaSeq 6000 as the instrument used. Through fastp at Q25 and MiXCR, TCRdb rebuilt clones from the public reads, retaining in-frame beta chains. Duplicate CDR3 protein sequences are folded into a single record with the most common DNA and genes. A total of roughly 130,000 distinct CDR3 sequences appear in this sample, over 15% of them only once. Of the sample, roughly 5% falls within the top ten clones. The sequenced material came from PBMCs or a T cell subset sorted from them (not recorded which). The origin of the receptors is a man between 18 and 29 years old who had mild COVID-19 (a few samples of this study predate the infection). The sample titles of this study are shuffled in the database, so cell type and time point are left out; the donor was told from shared clones.

The chain joins TRBV7-9 to TRBJ1-5; D possibly corresponds to TRBD1 (5 bases). V lost 5 bases, J lost 2 bases, and 16 bases lay in between. The CDR3 consists of 16 residues. Germline V gene data show CDR1 as SEHNR and CDR2 as FQNEAQ (reference sequence). CDR3 in amino acids: CASSLGTSAGNQPQHF. The CDR3 DNA sequence: TGTGCCAGCAGCCTGGGGACCTCGGCCGGCAATCAGCCCCAGCATTTT.

This clonotype was detected a few times. The V call is TRBV7-9, the J call TRBJ1-5; D is unresolved. CDR1 is SEHNR, CDR2 FQNEAQ, per germline (reference sequence). V was cut by 1 base and J by 5 bases, with 9 bases left in between. The CDR3 covers 14 residues. CDR3 sequence: CASSLDGIHQPQHF. In nucleotides, the CDR3 is TGTGCCAGCAGCTTAGACGGGATTCATCAGCCCCAGCATTTT. Full variable domain (remainder filled in from reference TRBV7-9 and TRBJ1-5): DTGVSQNPRHKITKRGQNVTFRCDPISEHNRLYWYRQTLGQGPEFLTYFQNEAQLEKSRLLSDRFSAERPKGSFSTLEIQRTEQGDSAMYLCASSLDGIHQPQHFGDGTRLSIL.

This clonotype was seen only a few times. The chain links TRBV20-1 to TRBJ1-2; 7 bases line up with TRBD1. The V gene's germline CDR1 is DFQATT and CDR2 SNEGSKA (reference sequence). The V and J ends lost 5 bases and 4 bases, in that order; junction bases with no gene match: 10. The CDR3 covers 14 residues. CDR3 DNA: TGCAGTGCTCCGATGATGGAGGGGGCCTATGGCTACACCTTC. It is translated as CSAPMMEGAYGYTF.

In its sample, this clonotype was seen a few times. The chain carries TRBV6-5 and TRBJ2-3; no firm D call. V was cut by 6 bases and J by 0 bases, with 7 bases left in between. Germline CDR1 and CDR2: MNHEY and SVGAGI. CDR3 length equals 13 residues. The CDR3 region has the DNA TGTGCCAGCAGAGAGGCTAGCACAGATACGCAGTATTTT. Protein: CASREASTDTQYF.

Comments on this clonotype: Being one base from a much bigger clone, this may be a read error. The V call is TRBV5-1, the J call TRBJ2-7; D not certain. CDR3 length: 11 amino acids. Trimming removed 2 bases at V and 3 bases at J, with 3 bases between. Germline V gene data show CDR1 as SGHRS and CDR2 as YFSETQ. The CDR3 reads CASSFDYEQYF. The DNA of the CDR3 is TGCGCCAGCAGCTTTGACTACGAGCAGTACTTC.

At least ten counts were recorded for this clonotype. At one of its ends the junction is not consistent with the germline gene, which may arise from a read error. The chain carries TRBV4-3 and TRBJ2-3; the match to TRBD1 covers 8 bases. The CDR3 sequence is 15 residues long. Looked up from germline, CDR1 is LGHNA and CDR2 is YSLEER. CDR3 DNA: TGCGCCAGCAGTCAAGGGGGACAGGGCACAGATACGCAGTATTTT. The encoded protein is CASSQGGQGTDTQYF.

This clonotype was observed a handful of times. The chain uses TRBV6-5 and TRBJ1-2; 9 bases are shared with TRBD1. The CDR3 totals 15 residues. V dropped 5 bases and J dropped 5; count of bases not matched to a gene: 9. Germline V CDR1 and CDR2: MNHEY, SVGAGI. The CDR3 nucleotides are TGTGCCAGCAGTAATAGACAGGGGGAGGGGTATGGCTACACCTTC. Its translation is CASSNRQGEGYGYTF.

The rearrangement links TRBV5-6 to TRBJ2-5, with no clear D. The germline gives CDR1 SGHDT, CDR2 YYEEEE. Trimming stripped 3 bases from V and 5 bases from J, with 5 bases between. The CDR3 contains 11 residues. The CDR3 protein is CASSSMETQYF. CDR3 nucleotide sequence: TGTGCCAGCAGCTCGATGGAGACCCAGTACTTC.

V usage is TRBV7-2 and J usage is TRBJ2-7; D possibly uses TRBD1 or TRBD2 (5 bases each). This CDR3 is built from 13 residues. V shed 4 bases and J shed 6 bases, with 13 bases lying between them. CDR1 SGHTA and CDR2 FQGNSA come from the germline V gene. The CDR3 is CASSSRGQGEQYF. CDR3 DNA: TGTGCCAGCAGCTCGAGGGGTCAGGGCGAGCAGTACTTC.

This clonotype was observed a few times. The chain employs TRBV6-5 and TRBJ2-1, with D possibly TRBD2 on 7 matching bases. The length of the CDR3 is 15 residues. Trimming removed 2 bases at V and 8 bases at J, with 16 bases between. From germline, CDR1 is MNHEY and CDR2 SVGAGI. In DNA, the CDR3 is TGTGCCAGCAGTTACGGCGGGGGCCTTCATTATGAGCAGTTCTTC. Translation gives CASSYGGGLHYEQFF.

This clonotype appeared a few times. The chain combines TRBV7-9 with TRBJ2-3, with 9 bases aligning to TRBD2. Germline CDR1 is SEHNR and CDR2 is FQNEAQ (reference sequence). The CDR3 consists of 17 residues. Trimming cost V 1 base and J 0 bases; bases outside gene matches: 5. The CDR3 region has the DNA TGTGCCAGCAGCTTAGGAGTAGCGGGGGAGAGCACAGATACGCAGTATTTT. Translation: CASSLGVAGESTDTQYF.

The genes are TRBV6-5 and TRBJ1-4, with 8 bases matching TRBD1. The CDR3 totals 15 residues. With V trimmed by 5 bases and J by 6 bases, 8 bases remained unmatched. The germline V gene encodes CDR1 MNHEY and CDR2 SVGAGI. Written as DNA, the CDR3 is TGTGCCAGCAGTCTCCAGACAGGGGTGGATGAAAAACTGTTTTTT. Protein sequence: CASSLQTGVDEKLFF.

This clonotype was counted many times. The J gene is TRBJ2-7, the V gene TRBV5-5, with 9 bases fitting TRBD1. Germline V gene data show CDR1 as SGHKS and CDR2 as YYEKEE (reference sequence). This CDR3 has 15 amino acids. Trimming at V came to 0 bases and at J to 5 bases, leaving 6 bases not matched to a gene. CDR3 sequence (DNA): TGTGCCAGCAGCTTGGATGGGGACAGGGCGAACGAGCAGTACGTC. Translating gives CASSLDGDRANEQYV.

The rearrangement links TRBV6-5 to TRBJ1-6; 8 positions agree with TRBD1. This CDR3 has 15 amino acids. The V gene's germline CDR1 is MNHEY and CDR2 SVGAGI. After removal of 5 bases from V and 6 bases from J, the junction contained 6 bases not matched to a gene. For the CDR3, the DNA is TGTGCCAGCAGTCGGACAGGGTTGGGTAATTCACCCCTCCACTTT. Its translation: CASSRTGLGNSPLHF.

In its sample, this clonotype was seen many times. One junction end does not reproduce the germline sequence, and a read error may be involved. The CDR3 nucleotides read TGCAGCGCTAGCCGCGGGGGGTGGAGCGAGCAGTACTTC. Amino acids: CSASRGGWSEQYF. The chain joins TRBV20-1 to TRBJ2-7; TRBD2 agrees at 8 bases. The V gene's germline CDR1 is DFQATT and CDR2 SNEGSKA (reference sequence). This CDR3 contains 13 residues.

The V and J genes are TRBV12-3 or TRBV12-4 and TRBJ1-1; unclear D gene. Trimming took off 2 bases at V and 4 bases at J, with 8 bases between the two ends. The CDR3 length is 13 residues. The CDR3 is CASSLTPGTEAFF. The DNA for the CDR3 is TGTGCCAGCAGTTTAACCCCCGGCACTGAAGCTTTCTTT.

The chain employs TRBV7-2 and TRBJ1-1; the D gene is possibly TRBD1 (6 bases). CDR1 is SGHTA and CDR2 is FQGNSA in the germline V gene. The V end was cut by 1 base, the J end by 7 bases, with 10 bases between. The CDR3 runs to 13 residues. The chain's CDR3 is CASSLVGGDEAFF. The CDR3 nucleotides read TGTGCCAGCAGCTTAGTAGGGGGGGATGAAGCTTTCTTT.

This clonotype appeared a few times. V usage is TRBV11-2 and J usage is TRBJ2-7; 8 nucleotides line up with TRBD1. CDR3 length: 14 residues. Germline V gives CDR1 SGHAT, CDR2 FQNNGV. V lost 5 bases to trimming and J lost 2 bases; unmatched junction nucleotides: 5. CDR3 loop: CASSPLTGAYEQYF. Here the CDR3 DNA reads TGTGCCAGCAGCCCCCTGACAGGGGCCTACGAGCAGTACTTC.

This sequence joins TRBV5-1 and TRBJ2-7; D possibly uses TRBD1 or TRBD2 (6 bases each). The length of the CDR3 is 16 residues. V was pared by 4 bases and J by 6 bases, with 23 bases between. Germline assignment: CDR1 SGHRS and CDR2 YFSETQ. In DNA form, the CDR3 reads TGCGCCAGCAGCCCCCAGCCCCAGGGGATGGGAGGCGAGCAGTACTTC. Translating gives CASSPQPQGMGGEQYF.

This clonotype was counted between two and nine times. The V call is TRBV6-1, the J call TRBJ1-5, with 8 bases aligning to TRBD1. Germline CDR1 and CDR2: MNHNS and SASEGT. V lost 3 bases, J lost 3 bases, and 7 bases stayed unmatched. The CDR3 spans 16 residues. The CDR3 sequence is CASSDPGQGANQPQHF. CDR3 coding DNA: TGTGCCAGCAGTGACCCCGGGCAGGGGGCCAATCAGCCCCAGCATTTT.

This clonotype turned up a few times. Here the CDR3 reads CASTFRSAQGKNIQYF. The CDR3 region has the DNA TGTGCCAGCACTTTCAGGTCGGCACAGGGGAAAAACATTCAGTACTTC. V is TRBV6-5 and J is TRBJ2-4, with 7 bases lining up with TRBD1. V was clipped by 7 bases and J by 4 bases; unmatched bases: 13. Germline CDR1 reads MNHEY; CDR2 reads SVGAGI. The CDR3 is 16 amino acids.